The 9 T cell receptor beta chains below were found in one sample sequenced in a study of PD-L1 blockade in urothelial cancer. Produced via immunoSEQ multiplex PCR; TCRdb's table is partial and in-frame only. This sample carries approximately 70,000 clones, about 89% of them seen once, and the ten largest clones take roughly 3.3%. The material sequenced was PBMCs, taken around atezolizumab (anti-PD-L1) treatment. The origin of the receptors is a man between 60 and 75 years old with urothelial cancer.

This rearrangement joins TRBV10-3 to TRBJ2-1, with 14 bases aligning to TRBD2. V lost 6 bases to trimming and J lost 5 bases; unmatched junction nucleotides: 6. The CDR3 consists of 16 residues. Germline values: CDR1 ENHRY, CDR2 SYGVKD. The CDR3 nucleotides read TGTGCCATCAGCGGGGGGACTAGCGGGAGAAACAATGAGCAGTTCTTC. It codes for CAISGGTSGRNNEQFF.

The chain couples TRBV6-1 to TRBJ2-2; TRBD2 aligns across 13 bases. Trimming removed 6 bases from V and 5 bases from J; junction bases left unmatched: 0. The length of the CDR3 is 14 residues. Germline CDR1 reads MNHNS; CDR2 reads SASEGT. The CDR3 region is CASRTSGGTGELFF. As DNA, the CDR3 is TGTGCCAGCAGGACTAGCGGGGGGACCGGGGAGCTGTTTTTT.

This chain links TRBV9 with TRBJ1-2; 7 bases map to TRBD1. J was trimmed by 1 base and V by 4 bases; bases with no gene match: 10. CDR3 length: 16 residues. Germline V gene data show CDR1 as SGDLS and CDR2 as YYNGEE. The CDR3, as DNA: TGTGCCAGCAGCACCCCGAGTCGGGACAGTAACTATGGCTACACCTTC. As protein: CASSTPSRDSNYGYTF.

The chain links TRBV29-1 to TRBJ1-2, with 10 bases matching TRBD1. Germline values: CDR1 SQVTM, CDR2 ANQGSEA. J lost 5 bases, V lost 4 bases, and 10 bases had no gene match. There are 15 residues in the CDR3. CDR3 DNA: TGCAGCGTTGCCGGGACAGGGGAAGTTTGGTATGGCTACACCTTC. It codes for CSVAGTGEVWYGYTF.

This clone has only one observation. This sequence joins TRBV7-2 and TRBJ1-1; the match to TRBD1 covers 8 bases. V shed 1 base and J 7 bases; nucleotides not matched to a gene: 5. Germline V gives CDR1 SGHTA, CDR2 FQGNSA. The length of the CDR3 is 14 residues. The DNA for the CDR3 is TGTGCCAGCAGCTTAGATTGGGACAGGCATGAAGCTTTCTTT. Translated, it gives CASSLDWDRHEAFF.

The chain carries TRBV5-1 and TRBJ1-5, with a tentative D call TRBD1 (6 bases). V lost 0 bases, J lost 1 base, and 8 bases lay in between. The CDR3 loop spans 15 amino acids. The germline V gene has CDR1 SGHRS and CDR2 YFSETQ. CDR3 sequence: CASSLATGSNQPQHF. The CDR3 region has the DNA TGCGCCAGCAGCTTGGCGACAGGAAGCAATCAGCCCCAGCATTTT.

The V call is TRBV5-1, the J call TRBJ1-1; possible D gene TRBD1, 6 bases. Germline V CDR1 and CDR2: SGHRS, YFSETQ. The length of the CDR3 is 15 residues. Trimming removed 4 bases from V and 0 bases from J, with 13 bases in between. CDR3 in amino acids: CASSAQGRVNTEAFF. The CDR3 DNA reads as TGCGCCAGCAGCGCACAGGGAAGGGTGAACACTGAAGCTTTCTTT. Based on the CDR3 plus reference TRBV5-1 and TRBJ1-1, the full variable domain is KAGVTQTPRYLIKTRGQQVTLSCSPISGHRSVSWYQQTPGQGLQFLFEYFSETQRNKGNFPGRFSGRQFSNSRSEMNVSTLELGDSALYLCASSAQGRVNTEAFFGQGTRLTVV.

The V call is TRBV5-1, the J call TRBJ1-4, with D maybe TRBD1 (6 bases). The germline V gene has CDR1 SGHRS and CDR2 YFSETQ. The CDR3 spans 14 residues. With 1 base removed from V and 5 bases from J, the gap between germline ends came to 9 bases. CDR3 region: CASSLTGQNEKLFF. CDR3 bases: TGCGCCAGCAGCTTGACGGGACAAAATGAAAAACTGTTTTTT.

The rearrangement joins TRBV9 to TRBJ1-1; D gene ambiguous. Germline V gene data show CDR1 as SGDLS and CDR2 as YYNGEE. V shed 0 bases and J shed 1 base, with 16 bases lying between them. CDR3 length equals 17 residues. The CDR3 reads CASSVGPGEVKNTEAFF. CDR3 DNA: TGTGCCAGCAGCGTAGGTCCCGGAGAAGTTAAGAACACTGAAGCTTTCTTT.